What follows are 28 T cell receptor beta chains derived from one specimen sequenced in a study of blood T cell repertoires in COVID-19. Sequencing used immunoSEQ multiplex PCR; TCRdb keeps in-frame clones, though not all of them. The table lists around 200,000 clones, roughly 90% of them singletons, with approximately 7% in the top ten. Sequencing was performed on peripheral blood. Receptor source: a man between 40 and 49 years old with acute or convalescent COVID-19.

V gene TRBV18 combines with J gene TRBJ2-1, with TRBD2 as a possible D gene (6 bases). V gave up 4 bases and J gave up 4 bases, with 14 bases separating them. CDR1 and CDR2 from the germline V gene are KGHSH and LQKENI. CDR3 size: 15 residues. As DNA, the CDR3 is TGTGCCAGCTCACGATCGGACGGGGGATACAATGAGCAGTTCTTC. Residues: CASSRSDGGYNEQFF.

This clone is a singleton in its sample. The chain is built from TRBV7-9 and TRBJ1-4; TRBD1 aligns across 7 bases. Germline values: CDR1 SEHNR, CDR2 FQNEAQ (reference sequence). The CDR3 totals 14 residues. V lost 3 bases and J lost 3; bases outside the gene matches: 1. DNA for the CDR3: TGTGCCAGCAGCTTGACAGGGTCTAATGAAAAACTGTTTTTT. It specifies CASSLTGSNEKLFF.

The chain joins TRBV27 to TRBJ1-5; TRBD1 is a possible D gene (6 bases). The germline V and J ends were trimmed by 2 bases and 6 bases, with 11 bases remaining between them. CDR3 length: 14 residues. CDR1 and CDR2 (germline): MNHEY, SMNVEV (reference sequence). In DNA, the CDR3 is TGTGCCAGCAGTTTAGTTACAGGGACTCAGCCCCAGCATTTT. This translates into CASSLVTGTQPQHF.

The rearrangement links TRBV6-1 to TRBJ2-7, with a tentative D call TRBD1 (6 bases). The germline V gene encodes CDR1 MNHNS and CDR2 SASEGT. V dropped 3 bases and J dropped 3 bases, with 6 bases sitting between them. There are 12 residues in the CDR3. The CDR3 region is CASSEGHYEQYF. CDR3 nucleotide sequence: TGTGCCAGCAGTGAGGGACACTACGAGCAGTACTTC.

V and J are TRBV18 and TRBJ1-5, with TRBD1 matching 8 bases. This CDR3 contains 15 residues. In germline, CDR1 is KGHSH, CDR2 LQKENI. Germline trimming cut 4 bases from V and 3 bases from J; bases unmatched to any gene: 5. CDR3 DNA: TGTGCCAGCTCACAGGAGACAGGGGCCAATCAGCCCCAGCATTTT. Translated, it gives CASSQETGANQPQHF.

This chain connects TRBV11-2 to TRBJ2-1; D gene ambiguous. The CDR3 has 14 amino acids. The V gene's germline CDR1 is SGHAT and CDR2 FQNNGV. V lost 4 bases to trimming and J lost 2 bases, with 9 bases between them. The CDR3 loop reads CASSSDMTYNEQFF. The CDR3 DNA reads as TGTGCCAGCAGCTCCGACATGACCTACAATGAGCAGTTCTTC.

This sequence joins TRBV6-5 and TRBJ2-7; D might be TRBD2 (5 bases). V lost 5 bases, J lost 2 bases, and 16 bases lay in between. The CDR3 contains 15 residues. Per the germline V gene, CDR1 is MNHEY and CDR2 is SVGAGI. The CDR3 here is CASSREVRLTYEQYF. The CDR3 coding sequence is TGTGCCAGCAGTAGGGAAGTTCGACTAACCTACGAGCAGTACTTC.

The chain combines TRBV5-1 with TRBJ2-4; 7 bases line up with TRBD1. The CDR3 length is 13 residues. The trim removed 1 base at V and 7 bases at J, leaving 2 bases unmatched. Looked up from germline, CDR1 is SGHRS and CDR2 is YFSETQ. The CDR3 coding sequence is TGCGCCAGCAGCTTGTCGGGACAGAACATTCAGTACTTC. It is translated as CASSLSGQNIQYF. The entire variable domain, with the rest obtained from reference TRBV5-1 and TRBJ2-4, is as follows: KAGVTQTPRYLIKTRGQQVTLSCSPISGHRSVSWYQQTPGQGLQFLFEYFSETQRNKGNFPGRFSGRQFSNSRSEMNVSTLELGDSALYLCASSLSGQNIQYFGAGTRLSVL.

The table lists this clone with a count of one. The chain uses TRBV3-1 (or the pseudogene TRBV3-2) and TRBJ1-1; D is possibly TRBD1 (5 bases). This CDR3 has 14 amino acids. Germline lookup yields CDR1 LGHDT and CDR2 YNNKEL (reference sequence). V was clipped by 2 bases and J by 1 base, with 8 bases between them. The CDR3 loop reads CASSQRQTNTEAFF. The CDR3 DNA sequence: TGTGCCAGCAGCCAAAGACAGACGAACACTGAAGCTTTCTTT.

V and J are TRBV2 and TRBJ2-1; the D is unclear. V lost 3 bases and J 8 bases, leaving 14 bases between the germline ends. The CDR3 runs 14 residues. Germline values: CDR1 SNHLY, CDR2 FYNNEI. CDR3 nucleotide sequence: TGTGCCAGCAGTGATAGGCTAGGCATCGATGAGCAGTTCTTC. Translation: CASSDRLGIDEQFF.

This clone has just a few counts. The chain links TRBV27 to TRBJ1-5; D is undetermined. V lost 3 bases and J lost 6, with 12 bases in between. The CDR3 runs 14 residues. Germline V gives CDR1 MNHEY, CDR2 SMNVEV (reference sequence). CDR3 region: CASSFLGSGQPQHF. The CDR3, as DNA: TGTGCCAGCAGTTTTTTGGGGAGTGGTCAGCCCCAGCATTTT.

This chain connects TRBV28 to TRBJ1-2; 8 nucleotides align to TRBD1. CDR3 length: 13 amino acids. V trimming: 4 bases; J trimming: 3 bases; junction bases outside the gene matches: 1. Germline CDR1 MDHEN, CDR2 SYDVKM. Here the CDR3 DNA reads TGTGCCAGCAGTTCGACAGGGGACTATGGCTACACCTTC. Translated: CASSSTGDYGYTF.

This chain joins TRBV19 and TRBJ2-3, with 8 bases lining up with TRBD2. The CDR3 spans 17 residues. J lost 5 bases, V lost 5 bases, and 15 bases had no gene match. Germline CDR1 reads LNHDA; CDR2 reads SQIVND (reference sequence). In DNA, the CDR3 is TGTGCCAGTAGTTATCCCCCCGGGGGGGCCAAAGGAGATACGCAGTATTTT. This codes for CASSYPPGGAKGDTQYF.

V and J are TRBV7-9 and TRBJ2-1; tentatively, D is TRBD1 (6 bases). V was shortened by 5 bases and J by 0 bases, with 17 bases between the two germline ends. In germline, CDR1 is SEHNR, CDR2 FQNEAQ (reference sequence). The CDR3 is made up of 17 amino acids. DNA of the CDR3: TGTGCCAGCAGCCTCCACCTGGGGGCGAGCTCCTACAATGAGCAGTTCTTC. It codes for CASSLHLGASSYNEQFF.

On this clone itself: One end of the junction does not line up with germline, which may come from a read error. The chain joins TRBV10-3 to TRBJ1-2, with D possibly matching TRBD1 (5 bases). From germline, CDR1 is ENHRY and CDR2 SYGVKD. The CDR3 loop spans 12 amino acids. The CDR3 DNA reads TGTGCCATCAGTGAGTCGGTCGAGACAGCCTTCTTC. Its protein product is CAISESVETAFF.

This clone was picked up one time. V usage is TRBV9 and J usage is TRBJ2-7; 11 positions agree with TRBD2. This CDR3 is 15 amino acids long. Germline CDR1 SGDLS, CDR2 YYNGEE. V was clipped by 4 bases and J by 4 bases; unmatched bases: 7. The CDR3 bases are TGTGCCAGCAGCCCCCGACTAGCGGGGCTGTACGAGCAGTACTTC. Its protein is CASSPRLAGLYEQYF. Full variable domain (outside the CDR3, taken from reference TRBV9 and TRBJ2-7): DSGVTQTPKHLITATGQRVTLRCSPRSGDLSVYWYQQSLDQGLQFLIQYYNGEERAKGNILERFSAQQFPDLHSELNLSSLELGDSALYFCASSPRLAGLYEQYFGPGTRLTVT.

This chain uses TRBV28 with TRBJ1-1, with D unclear. The CDR3 loop spans 16 amino acids. The V end lost 2 bases, the J end lost 0 bases, and 13 bases lay between the germline ends. Germline CDR1 reads MDHEN; CDR2 reads SYDVKM. CDR3 amino acids: CASSLGLDSMNTEAFF. CDR3 DNA: TGTGCCAGCAGTTTAGGCTTGGACTCCATGAACACTGAAGCTTTCTTT.

This chain connects TRBV16 to TRBJ1-1; D unresolved. This CDR3 is 14 amino acids long. V was trimmed by 4 bases and J by 1 base, leaving 10 bases between them. CDR1 KGHSY and CDR2 FQNENV come from the germline V gene. CDR3 coding DNA: TGTGCCAGCAGCCGATCGACGGGGAACACTGAAGCTTTCTTT. Amino acids: CASSRSTGNTEAFF.

This clone was seen only a few times. V and J are TRBV7-8 and TRBJ2-3, with a weak D call TRBD2 (6 bases). CDR1 and CDR2 from the germline V gene are SGHVS and FQNEAQ. The length of the CDR3 is 14 residues. Trimming took 2 bases from V and 4 from J, leaving 10 bases between them. The CDR3 sequence: CASSLRGRPDTQYF. The DNA for the CDR3 is TGTGCCAGCAGCTTACGGGGGAGGCCAGATACGCAGTATTTT.

Only a few counts were recorded for this clone. V and J are TRBV6-2 or TRBV6-3 and TRBJ2-7; D is ambiguous. Germline V gene sequence: CDR1 MNHEY, CDR2 SVGEGT. There are 12 residues in the CDR3. Trimming pared 2 bases from V and 2 bases from J, leaving 4 bases between. The CDR3: CASSYTAYEQYF. Here the CDR3 DNA reads TGTGCCAGCAGTTACACGGCCTACGAGCAGTACTTC.

The rearrangement joins TRBV9 to TRBJ2-2, with 8 bases identical to TRBD1. Germline V gene data show CDR1 as SGDLS and CDR2 as YYNGEE. J lost 4 bases, V lost 3 bases, and 8 bases had no gene match. CDR3 length equals 16 residues. CDR3 nucleotides: TGTGCCAGCAGCGCCACTGACAGGGGTGGCACCGGGGAGCTGTTTTTT. Its translation is CASSATDRGGTGELFF.

This chain connects TRBV6-5 to TRBJ2-3; D is perhaps TRBD1 (5 bases). The V end was cut by 8 bases, the J end by 2 bases, with 11 bases between. The CDR3 covers 13 residues. The V gene's germline CDR1 is MNHEY and CDR2 SVGAGI. CDR3 amino acids: CASRAGSTDTQYF. CDR3 DNA sequence: TGTGCCAGCCGGGCAGGGTCCACAGATACGCAGTATTTT.

This chain joins TRBV6-2 or TRBV6-3 and TRBJ2-1; 10 nucleotides line up with TRBD1. Unmatched junction bases numbered 4, after V lost 5 bases and J lost 6 bases. Germline assignment: CDR1 MNHEY and CDR2 SVGEGT. This CDR3 spans 14 amino acids. The CDR3 loop is CASSARDRGNEQFF. Written as DNA, the CDR3 is TGTGCCAGCAGTGCCCGGGACAGGGGCAATGAGCAGTTCTTC.

V and J are TRBV6-6 and TRBJ2-7; no clear D. The V and J ends lost 3 bases and 3 bases respectively, with 6 bases between them. The CDR3 extends over 12 amino acids. Germline loops: CDR1 MNHNY, CDR2 SVGAGI (reference sequence). The CDR3 sequence: CASSYVRYEQYF. The CDR3 DNA is TGTGCCAGCAGTTATGTCCGCTACGAGCAGTACTTC.

The chain employs TRBV7-8 and TRBJ1-1; TRBD1 might be the D (5 bases). Trimming took off 4 bases at V and 3 bases at J, with 27 bases between the two ends. Looked up from germline, CDR1 is SGHVS and CDR2 is FQNEAQ. This CDR3 contains 19 residues. The CDR3 region has the DNA TGTGCCAGCAGCTCCGCTTACGGCCTTGGGGGGAAGAAGGACACTGAAGCTTTCTTT. It translates to CASSSAYGLGGKKDTEAFF.

V usage is TRBV9 and J usage is TRBJ2-1; a possible D gene is TRBD2 (7 bases). CDR3 length: 16 amino acids. CDR1 is SGDLS, CDR2 YYNGEE, per germline. V lost 0 bases and J lost 6, with 16 bases in between. CDR3 loop: CASSVGGGAMGNEQFF. The CDR3 DNA sequence: TGTGCCAGCAGCGTAGGAGGGGGGGCGATGGGCAATGAGCAGTTCTTC.

This rearrangement joins TRBV15 to TRBJ1-4; a possible D gene is TRBD1 (5 bases). The CDR3 runs 15 residues. From germline, CDR1 is LNHNV and CDR2 YYDKDF (reference sequence). V was cut by 0 bases and J by 7 bases, with 12 bases left in between. This CDR3 reads CATSRDLQGSEKLFF. CDR3 coding DNA: TGTGCCACCAGCAGAGATCTGCAGGGAAGTGAAAAACTGTTTTTT.

The chain combines TRBV5-5 with TRBJ1-1, with a weak D call TRBD1 (6 bases). Trimming left V 1 base short and J 0 bases short, with 13 bases between. The CDR3 is made up of 16 amino acids. Germline CDR1 is SGHKS and CDR2 is YYEKEE (reference sequence). CDR3 in DNA: TGTGCCAGCAGCTTGATGGGGGCTCCGATGAACACTGAAGCTTTCTTT. Its protein product is CASSLMGAPMNTEAFF.